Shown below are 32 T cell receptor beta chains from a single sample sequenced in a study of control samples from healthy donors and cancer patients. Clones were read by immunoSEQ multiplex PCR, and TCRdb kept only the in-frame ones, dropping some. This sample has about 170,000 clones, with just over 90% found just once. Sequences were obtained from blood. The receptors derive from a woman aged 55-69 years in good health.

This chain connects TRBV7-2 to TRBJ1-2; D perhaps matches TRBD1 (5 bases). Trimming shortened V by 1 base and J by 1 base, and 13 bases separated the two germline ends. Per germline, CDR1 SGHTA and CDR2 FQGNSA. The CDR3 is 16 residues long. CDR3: CASSLVGAGNNYGYTF. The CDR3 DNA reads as TGTGCCAGCAGCTTAGTCGGGGCAGGCAATAACTATGGCTACACCTTC. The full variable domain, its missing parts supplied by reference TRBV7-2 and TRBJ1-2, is GAGVSQSPSNKVTEKGKDVELRCDPISGHTALYWYRQSLGQGLEFLIYFQGNSAPDKSGLPSDRFSAERTGGSVSTLTIQRTQQEDSAVYLCASSLVGAGNNYGYTFGSGTRLTVV.

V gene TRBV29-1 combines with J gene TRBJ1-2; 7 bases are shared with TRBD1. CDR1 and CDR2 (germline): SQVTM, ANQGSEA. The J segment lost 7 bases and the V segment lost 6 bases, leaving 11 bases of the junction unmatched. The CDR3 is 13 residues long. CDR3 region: CSVEGAGAGGYTF. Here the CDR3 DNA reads TGCAGCGTGGAGGGGGCTGGTGCGGGTGGCTACACCTTC.

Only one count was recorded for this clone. The CDR3 protein is CASSDVDRGLYNEQFF. CDR3 DNA sequence: TGTGCCAGCAGTGACGTAGACAGGGGGCTCTACAATGAGCAGTTCTTC. The V call is TRBV6-4, the J call TRBJ2-1, with 10 bases lining up with TRBD1. This CDR3 contains 16 residues. CDR1 and CDR2 from the germline V gene are MRHNA and SNTAGT. V dropped 2 bases and J dropped 3; count of bases not matched to a gene: 4.

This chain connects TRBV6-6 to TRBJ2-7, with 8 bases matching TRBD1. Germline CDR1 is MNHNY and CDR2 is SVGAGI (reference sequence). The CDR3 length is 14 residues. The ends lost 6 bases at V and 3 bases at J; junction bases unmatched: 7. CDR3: CASRSGQVFYEQYF. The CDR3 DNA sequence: TGTGCCAGCAGATCGGGACAGGTATTCTACGAGCAGTACTTC.

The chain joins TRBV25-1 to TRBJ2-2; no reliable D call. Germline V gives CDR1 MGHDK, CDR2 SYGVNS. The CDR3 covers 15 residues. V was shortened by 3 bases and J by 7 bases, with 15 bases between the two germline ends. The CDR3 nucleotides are TGTGCCAGCAGTGATGTTCCTGAAAGGGTCGGGGAGCTGTTTTTT. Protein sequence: CASSDVPERVGELFF.

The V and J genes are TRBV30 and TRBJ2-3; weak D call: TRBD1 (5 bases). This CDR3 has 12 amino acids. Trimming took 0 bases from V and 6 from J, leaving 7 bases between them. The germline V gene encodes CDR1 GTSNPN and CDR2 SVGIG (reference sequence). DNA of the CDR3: TGTGCCTGGAGTGTACAGGACGATACGCAGTATTTT. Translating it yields CAWSVQDDTQYF.

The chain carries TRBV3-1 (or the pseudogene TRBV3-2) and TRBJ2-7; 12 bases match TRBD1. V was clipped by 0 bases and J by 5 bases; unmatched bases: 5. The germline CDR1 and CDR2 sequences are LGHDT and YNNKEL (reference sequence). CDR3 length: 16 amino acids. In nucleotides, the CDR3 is TGTGCCAGCAGCCAAGACGGGGACAGGGGGCTGGACGAGCAGTACTTC. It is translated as CASSQDGDRGLDEQYF.

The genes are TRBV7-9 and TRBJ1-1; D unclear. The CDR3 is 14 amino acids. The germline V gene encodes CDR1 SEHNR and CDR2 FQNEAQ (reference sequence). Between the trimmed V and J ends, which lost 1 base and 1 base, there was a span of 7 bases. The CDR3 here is CASSLVLENTEAFF. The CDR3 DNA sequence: TGTGCCAGCAGCTTAGTTTTAGAGAACACTGAAGCTTTCTTT.

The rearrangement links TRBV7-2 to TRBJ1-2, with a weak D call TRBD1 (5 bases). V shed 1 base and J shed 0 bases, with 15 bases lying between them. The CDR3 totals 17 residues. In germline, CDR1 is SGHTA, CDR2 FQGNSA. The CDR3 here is CASSLGGTIPTNYGYTF. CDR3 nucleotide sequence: TGTGCCAGCAGCTTAGGCGGGACCATCCCTACTAACTATGGCTACACCTTC.

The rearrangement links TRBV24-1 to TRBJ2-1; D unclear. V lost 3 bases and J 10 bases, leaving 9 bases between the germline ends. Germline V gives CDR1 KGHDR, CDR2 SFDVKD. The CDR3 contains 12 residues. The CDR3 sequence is CATSDNFEEQFF. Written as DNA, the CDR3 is TGTGCCACCAGTGATAACTTTGAAGAGCAGTTCTTC.

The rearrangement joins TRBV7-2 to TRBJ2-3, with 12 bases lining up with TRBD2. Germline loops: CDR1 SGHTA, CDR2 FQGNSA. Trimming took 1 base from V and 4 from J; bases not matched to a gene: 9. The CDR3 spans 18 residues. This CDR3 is CASSLGYGGLAGADTQYF. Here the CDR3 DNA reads TGTGCCAGCAGCTTAGGATATGGGGGACTAGCGGGCGCAGATACGCAGTATTTT. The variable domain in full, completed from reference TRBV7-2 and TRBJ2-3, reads GAGVSQSPSNKVTEKGKDVELRCDPISGHTALYWYRQSLGQGLEFLIYFQGNSAPDKSGLPSDRFSAERTGGSVSTLTIQRTQQEDSAVYLCASSLGYGGLAGADTQYFGPGTRLTVL.

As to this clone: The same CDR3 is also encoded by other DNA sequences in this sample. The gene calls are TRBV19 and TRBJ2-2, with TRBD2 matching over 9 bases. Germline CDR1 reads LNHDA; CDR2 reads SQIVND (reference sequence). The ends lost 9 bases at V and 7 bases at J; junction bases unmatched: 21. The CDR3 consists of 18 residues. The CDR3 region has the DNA TGTGCCAGCGCAACGGGACTCGCGGGGGGGCATGGACGCGGGGAGCTGTTTTTT. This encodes CASATGLAGGHGRGELFF.

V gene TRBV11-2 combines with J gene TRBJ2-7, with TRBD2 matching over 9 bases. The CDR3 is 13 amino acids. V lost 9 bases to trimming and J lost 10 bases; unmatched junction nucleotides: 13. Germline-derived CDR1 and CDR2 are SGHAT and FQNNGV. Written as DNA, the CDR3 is TGTGCCAGTAGAAAAAATGCGGGGGGGGGCCAGTACTTC. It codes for CASRKNAGGGQYF.

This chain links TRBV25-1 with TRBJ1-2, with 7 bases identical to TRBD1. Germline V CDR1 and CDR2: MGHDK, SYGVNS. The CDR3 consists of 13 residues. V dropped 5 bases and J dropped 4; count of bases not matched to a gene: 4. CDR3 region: CASSMGQSYGYTF. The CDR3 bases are TGTGCCAGCAGTATGGGACAGTCCTATGGCTACACCTTC.

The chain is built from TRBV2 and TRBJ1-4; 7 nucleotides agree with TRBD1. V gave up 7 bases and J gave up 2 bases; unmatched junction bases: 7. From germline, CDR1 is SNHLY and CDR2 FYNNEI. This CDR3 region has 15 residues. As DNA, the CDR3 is TGTGCCAGCATCAGAACAGGGGCCACTAATGAAAAACTGTTTTTT. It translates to CASIRTGATNEKLFF.

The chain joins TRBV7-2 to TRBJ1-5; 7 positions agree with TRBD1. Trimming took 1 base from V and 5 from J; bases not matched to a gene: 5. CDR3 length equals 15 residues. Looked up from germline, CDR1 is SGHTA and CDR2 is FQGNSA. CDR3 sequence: CASSLDSGGHQPQHF. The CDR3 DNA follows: TGTGCCAGCAGCTTAGACTCAGGGGGGCATCAGCCCCAGCATTTT.

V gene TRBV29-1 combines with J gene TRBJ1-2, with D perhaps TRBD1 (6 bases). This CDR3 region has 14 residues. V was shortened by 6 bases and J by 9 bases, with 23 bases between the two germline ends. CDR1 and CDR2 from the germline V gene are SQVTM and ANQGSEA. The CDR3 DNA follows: TGCAGCGTCGTCCGGGACACGGGTTCTATGAGCTACACCTTC. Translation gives CSVVRDTGSMSYTF.

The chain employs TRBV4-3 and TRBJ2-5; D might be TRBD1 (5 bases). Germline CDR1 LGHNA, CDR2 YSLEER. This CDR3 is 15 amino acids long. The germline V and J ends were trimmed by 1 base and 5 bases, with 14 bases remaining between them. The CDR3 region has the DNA TGCGCCAGCAGCCAAGGAGAAGGCAGGGCGGAGACCCAGTACTTC. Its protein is CASSQGEGRAETQYF.

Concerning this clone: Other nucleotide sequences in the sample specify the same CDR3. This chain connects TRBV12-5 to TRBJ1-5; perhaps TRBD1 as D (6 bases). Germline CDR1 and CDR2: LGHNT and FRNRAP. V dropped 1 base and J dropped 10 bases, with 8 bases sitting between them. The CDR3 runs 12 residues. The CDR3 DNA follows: TGTGCTAGTGGTTTGGGCAGGGGCCCCCAGCATTTT. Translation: CASGLGRGPQHF.

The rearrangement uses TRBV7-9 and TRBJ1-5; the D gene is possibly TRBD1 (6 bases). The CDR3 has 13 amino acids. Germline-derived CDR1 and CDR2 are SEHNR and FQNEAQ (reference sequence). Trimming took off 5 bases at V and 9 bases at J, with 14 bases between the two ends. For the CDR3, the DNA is TGTGCCAGCAGCCCCGGAGGGGGGAGGCCCCAGCATTTT. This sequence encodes CASSPGGGRPQHF.

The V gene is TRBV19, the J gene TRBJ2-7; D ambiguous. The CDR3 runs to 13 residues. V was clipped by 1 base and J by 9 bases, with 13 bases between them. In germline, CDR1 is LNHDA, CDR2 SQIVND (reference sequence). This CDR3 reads CASSIAAERSQYF. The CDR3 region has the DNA TGTGCCAGTAGTATAGCCGCGGAACGATCGCAGTACTTC.

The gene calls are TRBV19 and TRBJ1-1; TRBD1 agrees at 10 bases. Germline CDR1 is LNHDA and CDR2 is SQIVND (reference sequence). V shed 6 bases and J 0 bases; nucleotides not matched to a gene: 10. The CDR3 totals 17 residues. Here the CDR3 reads CASSTLRDRGMNTEAFF. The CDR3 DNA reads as TGTGCCAGTAGCACACTCCGGGACAGGGGCATGAACACTGAAGCTTTCTTT.

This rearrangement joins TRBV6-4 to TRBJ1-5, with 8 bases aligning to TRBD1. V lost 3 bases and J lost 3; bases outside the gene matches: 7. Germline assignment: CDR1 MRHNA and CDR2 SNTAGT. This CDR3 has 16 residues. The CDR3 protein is CASSENRGDDNQPQHF. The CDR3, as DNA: TGTGCCAGCAGTGAAAACAGGGGGGATGACAATCAGCCCCAGCATTTT.

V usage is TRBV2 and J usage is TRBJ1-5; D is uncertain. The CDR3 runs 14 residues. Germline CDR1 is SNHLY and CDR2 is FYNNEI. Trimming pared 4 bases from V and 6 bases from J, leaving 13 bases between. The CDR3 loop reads CASSAIIPGQPQHF. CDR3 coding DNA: TGTGCCAGCAGTGCTATTATCCCTGGTCAGCCCCAGCATTTT.

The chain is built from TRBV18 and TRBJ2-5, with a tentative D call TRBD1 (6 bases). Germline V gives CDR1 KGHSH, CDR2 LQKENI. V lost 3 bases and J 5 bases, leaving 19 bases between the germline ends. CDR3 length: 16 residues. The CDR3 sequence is CASSPRDTAPRETQYF. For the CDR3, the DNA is TGTGCCAGCTCACCCCGGGACACGGCGCCGCGGGAGACCCAGTACTTC.

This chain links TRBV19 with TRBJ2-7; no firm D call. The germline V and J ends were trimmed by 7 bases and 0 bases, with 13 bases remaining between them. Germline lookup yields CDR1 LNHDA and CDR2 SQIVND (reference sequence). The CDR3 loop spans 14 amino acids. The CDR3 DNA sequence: TGTGCCAGTAAGAACAGTTTAAGCTCCTACGAGCAGTACTTC. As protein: CASKNSLSSYEQYF.

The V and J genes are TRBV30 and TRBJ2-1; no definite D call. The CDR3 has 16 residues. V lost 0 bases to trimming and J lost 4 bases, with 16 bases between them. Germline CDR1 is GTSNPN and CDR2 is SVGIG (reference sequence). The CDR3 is CAWSVSPCLFYNEQFF. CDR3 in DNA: TGTGCCTGGAGTGTTTCCCCGTGTCTTTTTTACAATGAGCAGTTCTTC.

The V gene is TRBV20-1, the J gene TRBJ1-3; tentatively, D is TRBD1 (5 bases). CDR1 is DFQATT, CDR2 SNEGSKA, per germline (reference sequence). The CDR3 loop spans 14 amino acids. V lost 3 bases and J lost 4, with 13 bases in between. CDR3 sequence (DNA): TGCAGTGCTAGTTTCGGGGGGAGAGGAAACACCATATATTTT. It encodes CSASFGGRGNTIYF.

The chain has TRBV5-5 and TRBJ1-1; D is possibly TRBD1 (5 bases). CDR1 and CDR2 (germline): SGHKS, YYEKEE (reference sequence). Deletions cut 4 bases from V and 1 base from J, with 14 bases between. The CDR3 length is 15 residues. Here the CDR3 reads CASSRPGSGNTEAFF. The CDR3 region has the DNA TGTGCCAGCAGCCGTCCAGGGAGTGGGAACACTGAAGCTTTCTTT.

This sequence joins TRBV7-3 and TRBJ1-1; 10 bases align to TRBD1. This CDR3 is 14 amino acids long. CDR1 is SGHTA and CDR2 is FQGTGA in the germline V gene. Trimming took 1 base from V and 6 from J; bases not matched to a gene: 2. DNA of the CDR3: TGTGCCAGCAGCTTAAGACAGGGGGCGCCTGAAGCTTTCTTT. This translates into CASSLRQGAPEAFF.

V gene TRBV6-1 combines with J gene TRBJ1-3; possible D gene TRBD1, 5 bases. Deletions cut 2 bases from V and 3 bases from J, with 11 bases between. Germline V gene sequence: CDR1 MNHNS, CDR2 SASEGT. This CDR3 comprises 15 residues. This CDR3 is CASSEQGSFGNTIYF. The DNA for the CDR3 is TGTGCCAGCAGTGAACAGGGTTCTTTTGGAAACACCATATATTTT.

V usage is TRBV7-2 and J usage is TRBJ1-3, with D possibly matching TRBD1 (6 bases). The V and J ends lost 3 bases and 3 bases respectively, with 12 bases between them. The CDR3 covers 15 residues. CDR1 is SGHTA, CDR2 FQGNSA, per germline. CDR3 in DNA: TGTGCCAGCAGCTTTTTACAGGGTTATGGAAACACCATATATTTT. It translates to CASSFLQGYGNTIYF.